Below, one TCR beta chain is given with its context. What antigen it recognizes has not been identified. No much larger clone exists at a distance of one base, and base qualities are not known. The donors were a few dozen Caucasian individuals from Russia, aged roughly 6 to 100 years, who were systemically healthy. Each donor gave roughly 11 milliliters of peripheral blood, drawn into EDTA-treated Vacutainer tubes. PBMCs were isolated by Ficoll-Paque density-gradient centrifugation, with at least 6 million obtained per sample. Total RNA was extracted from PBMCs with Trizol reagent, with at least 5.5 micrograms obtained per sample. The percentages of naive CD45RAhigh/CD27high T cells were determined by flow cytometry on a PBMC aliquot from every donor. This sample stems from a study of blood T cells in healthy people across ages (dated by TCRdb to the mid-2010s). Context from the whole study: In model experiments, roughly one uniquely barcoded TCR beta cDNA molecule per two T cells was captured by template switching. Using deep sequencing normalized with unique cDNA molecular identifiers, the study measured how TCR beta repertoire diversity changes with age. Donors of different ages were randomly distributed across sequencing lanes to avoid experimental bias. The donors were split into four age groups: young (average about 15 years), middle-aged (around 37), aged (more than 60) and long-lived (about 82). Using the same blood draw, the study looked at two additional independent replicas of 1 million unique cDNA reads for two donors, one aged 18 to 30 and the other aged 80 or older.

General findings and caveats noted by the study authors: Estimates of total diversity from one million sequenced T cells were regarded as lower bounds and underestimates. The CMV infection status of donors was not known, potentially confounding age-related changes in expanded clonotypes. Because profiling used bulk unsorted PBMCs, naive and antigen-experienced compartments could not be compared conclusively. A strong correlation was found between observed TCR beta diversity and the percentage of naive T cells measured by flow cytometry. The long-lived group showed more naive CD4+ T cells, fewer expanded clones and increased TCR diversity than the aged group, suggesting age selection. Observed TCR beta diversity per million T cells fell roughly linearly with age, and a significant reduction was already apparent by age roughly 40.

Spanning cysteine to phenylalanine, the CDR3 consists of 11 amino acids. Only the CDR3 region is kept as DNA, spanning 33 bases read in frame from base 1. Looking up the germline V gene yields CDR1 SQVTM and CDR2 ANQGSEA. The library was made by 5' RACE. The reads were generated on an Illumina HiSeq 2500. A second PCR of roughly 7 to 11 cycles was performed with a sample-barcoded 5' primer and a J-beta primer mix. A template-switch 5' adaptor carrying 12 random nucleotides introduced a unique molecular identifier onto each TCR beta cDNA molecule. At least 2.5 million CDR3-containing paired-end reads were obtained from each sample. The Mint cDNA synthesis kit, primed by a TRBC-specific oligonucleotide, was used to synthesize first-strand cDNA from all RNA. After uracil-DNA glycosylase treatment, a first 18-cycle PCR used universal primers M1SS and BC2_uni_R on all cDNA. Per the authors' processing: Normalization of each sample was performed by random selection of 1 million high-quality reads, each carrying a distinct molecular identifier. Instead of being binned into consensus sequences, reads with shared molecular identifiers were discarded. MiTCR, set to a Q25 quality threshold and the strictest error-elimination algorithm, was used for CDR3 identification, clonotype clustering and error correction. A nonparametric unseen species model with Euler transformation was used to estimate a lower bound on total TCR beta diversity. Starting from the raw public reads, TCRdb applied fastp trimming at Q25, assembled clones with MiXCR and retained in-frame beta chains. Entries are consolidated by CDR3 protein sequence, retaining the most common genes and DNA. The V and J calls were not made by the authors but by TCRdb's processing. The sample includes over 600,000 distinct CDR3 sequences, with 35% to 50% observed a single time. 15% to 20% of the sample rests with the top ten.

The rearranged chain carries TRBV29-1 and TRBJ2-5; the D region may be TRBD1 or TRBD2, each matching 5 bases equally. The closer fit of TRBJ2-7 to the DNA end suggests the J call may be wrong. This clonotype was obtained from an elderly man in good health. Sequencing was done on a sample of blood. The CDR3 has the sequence CSIRDGYEQYF. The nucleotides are TGCAGCATCAGGGACGGCTACGAGCAGTACTTC.